These T cell receptor beta chains were read from a single sample in a study of blood T cell repertoires in COVID-19. Here immunoSEQ multiplex PCR was the method, and the copy in TCRdb shows in-frame clones only, minus some. In the table there are about 94,000 clones, roughly 87% of which are singletons. The specimen was peripheral blood. The receptors derive from an elderly woman with acute or convalescent COVID-19. The CDR3 runs from the conserved cysteine through the conserved F or W. The D gene is left open where the match is weak. For some rows the clone size is stated as once, few or many, or as a class when expanded; others skip it.

d_call	v_call	clone_size	j_call	cdr3_nt	cdr3_aa
NA	TRBV3-1/TRBV3-2	NA	TRBJ1-1	TGTGCCAGCAGCTCGCGACAGTCGAACACTGAAGCTTTCTTT	CASSSRQSNTEAFF
TRBD2	TRBV9	NA	TRBJ2-3	TGTGCCAGCAGCGTAGAATTAGCGGGGCTAGATACGCAGTATTTT	CASSVELAGLDTQYF
TRBD2	TRBV12-5	NA	TRBJ2-1	TGTGCTAGTGGTCGGATTAGCGGGGGTATTGACAATGAGCAGTTCTTC	CASGRISGGIDNEQFF
TRBD1	TRBV6-1	NA	TRBJ2-5	TGTGCCAGCAGTGAAACCGGGACAGAATCAGAGACCCAGTACTTC	CASSETGTESETQYF
TRBD1	TRBV5-1	NA	TRBJ1-1	TGCGCCAGCAGCGCTACCCCCGGGACAGGGAACACTGAAGCTTTCTTT	CASSATPGTGNTEAFF
TRBD2	TRBV5-4	NA	TRBJ2-7	TGTGCCAGCAGGCCTACGACTAGCGGGGCCAGCGAGCAGTACTTC	CASRPTTSGASEQYF
NA	TRBV29-1	NA	TRBJ1-2	TGCAGCGTCCCCTCGGGGGGCTTGAGCTATGGCTACACCTTC	CSVPSGGLSYGYTF
NA	TRBV29-1	once	TRBJ1-1	TGCAGCGTTGCAGGGGCCTTGAACACTGAAGCTTTCTTT	CSVAGALNTEAFF
NA	TRBV19	NA	TRBJ1-1	TGTGCCAGTAGTCTTCAGGGGAACACTGAAGCTTTCTTT	CASSLQGNTEAFF
TRBD1	TRBV4-2	NA	TRBJ1-3	TGTGCCAGCAGCCAAGGGGACAGGGAGGGAAACACCATATATTTT	CASSQGDREGNTIYF
TRBD1	TRBV19	NA	TRBJ2-7	TGTGCCAGTAGTATACAGGGGGCTACCTACGAGCAGTACTTC	CASSIQGATYEQYF
NA	TRBV11-2	NA	TRBJ2-7	TGTGCCAGCAGCCCGACGGCGGGGTCCCTCGGCGAGCAGTACTTC	CASSPTAGSLGEQYF
NA	TRBV5-4	NA	TRBJ1-4	TGTGCCAGCAGCCAACAGTCAACTAATGAAAAACTGTTTTTT	CASSQQSTNEKLFF
NA	TRBV15	NA	TRBJ2-3	TGTGCCACCAGCAGAGATCAAGCGGTAGGGACAGATACGCAGTATTTT	CATSRDQAVGTDTQYF
NA	TRBV19	NA	TRBJ1-1	TGTGCCAGTAGTATGTCGCACGGGGGGGCTGAAGCTTTCTTT	CASSMSHGGAEAFF
NA	TRBV5-1	NA	TRBJ2-7	TGCGCCAGCAGCTCCACCACACAGGGCTACGAGCAGTACTTC	CASSSTTQGYEQYF
NA	TRBV5-1	NA	TRBJ1-2	TGCGCCAGCAGCCCTGGGGGGTCGAACTATGGCTACACCTTC	CASSPGGSNYGYTF
TRBD1	TRBV19	once	TRBJ1-2	TGTGCCAGTAGCCGGACAGGGGGATACTATGGCTACACCTTC	CASSRTGGYYGYTF
NA	TRBV7-9	NA	TRBJ2-5	TGTGCCAGCAGGGGAACAGGGTGGGAAGAGACCCAGTACTTC	CASRGTGWEETQYF
NA	TRBV29-1	NA	TRBJ1-3	TGCAGCGTTGAGTCACAGGGAAACACCATATATTTT	CSVESQGNTIYF
NA	TRBV6-5	NA	TRBJ1-2	TGTGCCAGCACACGGGGGGAGACAAATGGCTACACCTTC	CASTRGETNGYTF
NA	TRBV12-3/TRBV12-4	NA	TRBJ2-1	TGTGCCAGCAGTTTTGGGACTTATAATGAGCAGTTCTTC	CASSFGTYNEQFF
TRBD1	TRBV9	NA	TRBJ1-1	TGTGCCAGCAGCGGCGGGACAGGGGGATTCGAATTCTCGGCTTTCTTT	CASSGGTGGFEFSAFF
NA	TRBV5-1	NA	TRBJ1-1	TGCGCCAGCAGCTTGGCCGGTTGGGCTGGGACTGAAGCTTTCTTT	CASSLAGWAGTEAFF
TRBD1	TRBV19	NA	TRBJ1-5	TGTGCCAGTAGTCCGACAGGGGGTAAGGTTCGTCAGCCCCAGCATTTT	CASSPTGGKVRQPQHF
NA	TRBV3-1/TRBV3-2	NA	TRBJ1-2	TGTGCCAGCAGCCGAAAGGGGGTTAACTATGGCTACACCTTC	CASSRKGVNYGYTF
NA	TRBV19	NA	TRBJ1-1	TGTGCCAGTAGAACGGGGTTCACTGAAGCTTTCTTT	CASRTGFTEAFF
TRBD1	TRBV19	NA	TRBJ2-3	TGTGCCACGCGACAGGGTTTAACAGATACGCAGTATTTT	CATRQGLTDTQYF
TRBD1	TRBV2	NA	TRBJ2-5	TGTGCCAGCAGTCAACAAAGGGGGCAGGGGTCGGGTGAGACCCAGTACTTC	CASSQQRGQGSGETQYF
TRBD2	TRBV19	few	TRBJ2-1	TGTGCCAGTAGCCCGGGGAGACTAGCTAGTTACAATGAGCAGTTCTTC	CASSPGRLASYNEQFF
TRBD1	TRBV19	NA	TRBJ1-2	TGTGCCAGTAGCCGAGGACAGGGAAACTATGGCTACACCTTC	CASSRGQGNYGYTF
NA	TRBV13	NA	TRBJ1-5	TGTGCCAGCAGCTTAGGACAGCCCCGGGGGAGCAATCAGCCCCAGCATTTT	CASSLGQPRGSNQPQHF
NA	TRBV30	NA	TRBJ2-3	TGTGCCGGAGCGGAACGGGACACAGATACGCAGTATTTT	CAGAERDTDTQYF
NA	TRBV6-5	NA	TRBJ2-7	TGTGCCAGCAGTTCCACCGACAGGCACTCCTACGAGCAGTACTTC	CASSSTDRHSYEQYF
TRBD1	TRBV18	NA	TRBJ1-6	TGTGCCAGCTCACCGGGAGGCAGGGGGCGTTTGAATTCACCCCTCCACTTT	CASSPGGRGRLNSPLHF
TRBD2	TRBV5-1	once	TRBJ2-1	TGCGCCAGCAGCTTGCAAACTAGCGGGAAATACAATGAGCAGTTCTTC	CASSLQTSGKYNEQFF
TRBD1	TRBV6-1	NA	TRBJ2-1	TGTGCCAGCAGTGAGTATACAGGGGGGTTTTACAATGAGCAGTTCTTC	CASSEYTGGFYNEQFF
NA	TRBV7-9	NA	TRBJ1-2	TGTGCCAGCAGCCGGGACACCAACTATGGCTACACCTTC	CASSRDTNYGYTF
TRBD2	TRBV15	NA	TRBJ2-1	TGTGCCACCAGCAGAGATGGGACTAGCGGAGGAAGGAATGAGCAGTTCTTC	CATSRDGTSGGRNEQFF
TRBD1	TRBV28	NA	TRBJ1-1	TGTGCCAGCAACCCGACAGGGGGCGCGAACACTGAAGCTTTCTTT	CASNPTGGANTEAFF
TRBD1	TRBV9	NA	TRBJ1-6	TGTGCCAGCAGCGGCAGGGGGAATTCACCCCTCCACTTT	CASSGRGNSPLHF
TRBD2	TRBV6-2/TRBV6-3	NA	TRBJ2-6	TGTGCCAGCAGTTCCACTAGCGGGGGCTCCTCTGGGGCCAACGTCCTGACTTTC	CASSSTSGGSSGANVLTF
TRBD2	TRBV10-3	NA	TRBJ2-3	TGTGCCATCAGTAGACTAGCGGAGACCCAAGATACGCAGTATTTT	CAISRLAETQDTQYF
TRBD1	TRBV7-9	NA	TRBJ1-2	TGTGCCAGCAGCTCGACTGACAGGGGGAACTATGGCTACACCTTC	CASSSTDRGNYGYTF
TRBD1	TRBV27	NA	TRBJ1-2	TGTGCCAGCAGTTTAAGGGGCCCTTTACCCGGGACAGGGGGCCCGGGTATGGGTGGCTACACCTTC	CASSLRGPLPGTGGPGMGGYTF
TRBD2	TRBV5-5	NA	TRBJ2-2	TGTGCCAGCAGCACTACCGGGACTAGCGCCACCGGGGAGCTGTTTTTT	CASSTTGTSATGELFF
TRBD1	TRBV2	NA	TRBJ1-2	TGTGCCAGTGGGACAGCCTATGGCTACACCTTC	CASGTAYGYTF